This T cell receptor beta chain was profiled in a study of T-cell reconstitution after alpha-beta-depleted transplantation in children. Preparation of the TCRbeta library was carried out with unique molecular identifiers. TCRdb re-called the PCR reads with MiXCR, one entry per CDR3 protein. The sample records 450,000 to 600,000 distinct CDR3 sequences, 15% to 20% being singletons. The table lists this clonotype with many counts. The CDR3 sequence is 15 residues long. After removal of 3 bases from V and 5 bases from J, the junction contained 7 bases not matched to a gene. The germline gives CDR1 SQVTM, CDR2 ANQGSEA.

The TCR comes from a human donor who donated a stem cell graft to a child with acute lymphoblastic leukemia. This specimen was PBMCs from the stem cell graft donor, taken from the stem cell graft. V usage is TRBV29-1 and J usage is TRBJ2-1; 10 bases align to TRBD1. Here the CDR3 DNA reads TGCAGCGTTGATCCGGGACAGGGGCTAAACAATGAGCAGTTCTTC. Its translation: CSVDPGQGLNNEQFF.